These 29 T cell receptor beta chains originate from one sample sequenced in a study of shared clonotypes between healthy human individuals (dated by TCRdb to 2018 to 2020). The library relied on the immunoSEQ multiplex PCR assay. TCRdb provides this immuneACCESS table in a form limited to in-frame rearrangements. Some clones are lacking; in checked studies, under half of them reflect an unresolved V gene, and why the rest are absent is not known. The sample records more than 2,000,000 clones, approximately 93% of which are singletons. Jointly, the top ten make up roughly 0.36% of the sample. The sequenced sample was naive CD4+ T cells from PBMCs. The cell subset or site label here, explained by the study, means: CD45RA+ positively selected. These receptors all stem from a man aged 18 to 30 in good health. Some clones in this sample may be carry-over from other donors' samples.

The chain carries TRBV6-1 and TRBJ2-6; 7 bases are shared with TRBD1. V shed 9 bases and J 2 bases; nucleotides not matched to a gene: 7. The V gene's germline CDR1 is MNHNS and CDR2 SASEGT. This CDR3 comprises 15 residues. CDR3: CASITGVAGANVLTF. In DNA, the CDR3 is TGTGCCAGTATTACAGGGGTAGCTGGGGCCAACGTCCTGACTTTC.

The V call is TRBV20-1, the J call TRBJ2-7; no reliable D call. CDR3 length: 11 amino acids. Trimming took off 5 bases at V and 7 bases at J, with 12 bases between the two ends. Germline V gene data show CDR1 as DFQATT and CDR2 as SNEGSKA (reference sequence). This chain's CDR3 is CSARRLREQYF. The CDR3 region has the DNA TGCAGTGCTCGCCGTCTAAGGGAGCAGTACTTC.

V gene TRBV7-6 combines with J gene TRBJ2-2, with D possibly being TRBD1 or TRBD2 (5 bases each). V was cut by 5 bases and J by 2 bases, with 15 bases left in between. Germline lookup yields CDR1 SGHVS and CDR2 FNYEAQ. CDR3 length equals 16 residues. This CDR3 is CASSPPGTLNTGELFF. CDR3 bases: TGTGCCAGCAGCCCGCCCGGGACCCTAAACACCGGGGAGCTGTTTTTT.

CDR3: CASSVAPTSYEQYF. The CDR3 nucleotides are TGTGCCAGCAGCGTAGCCCCCACGAGCTACGAGCAGTACTTC. The gene calls are TRBV9 and TRBJ2-7; D remains unclear. V lost 0 bases, J lost 3 bases, and 10 bases lay in between. Germline loops: CDR1 SGDLS, CDR2 YYNGEE. The CDR3 consists of 14 residues.

The V call is TRBV27, the J call TRBJ2-1; perhaps TRBD1 as D (6 bases). The CDR3 covers 10 residues. Germline loops: CDR1 MNHEY, CDR2 SMNVEV (reference sequence). Between the trimmed V and J ends, which lost 6 bases and 9 bases, there was a span of 6 bases. The CDR3 is CASRGAEQFF. The CDR3 DNA sequence: TGTGCCAGCAGGGGGGCTGAGCAGTTCTTC.

The V gene is TRBV5-3, the J gene TRBJ2-7; the match to TRBD2 covers 10 bases. TRBV5-3 is placed among ORFs of uncertain function. The J segment lost 4 bases and the V segment lost 4 bases, leaving 8 bases of the junction unmatched. This CDR3 comprises 15 residues. CDR3 DNA: TGTGCCAGAAGCCCCTTCGGGACTAGCGATTACGAGCAGTACTTC. Its protein product is CARSPFGTSDYEQYF.

This chain connects TRBV2 to TRBJ1-5; TRBD1 aligns across 9 bases. This CDR3 region has 14 residues. The germline CDR1 and CDR2 sequences are SNHLY and FYNNEI. V lost 5 bases, J lost 6 bases, and 5 bases stayed unmatched. CDR3 sequence: CASSSQGASQPQHF. The CDR3, as DNA: TGTGCCAGCAGTTCACAGGGGGCGAGTCAGCCCCAGCATTTT.

V is TRBV4-3 and J is TRBJ2-5, with D perhaps TRBD1 (5 bases). In germline, CDR1 is LGHNA, CDR2 YSLEER. V gave up 5 bases and J gave up 4 bases, with 14 bases separating them. The CDR3 runs to 14 residues. CDR3 DNA: TGCGCCAGCAGCTCAGACAGTTTGGTAGAGACCCAGTACTTC. It translates to CASSSDSLVETQYF.

The V gene is TRBV2, the J gene TRBJ1-5; D is ambiguous. CDR1 is SNHLY, CDR2 FYNNEI, per germline. Trimming took 4 bases from V and 7 from J, leaving 14 bases between them. The CDR3 runs 14 residues. The CDR3: CASSVLGRGQPQHF. The CDR3 DNA follows: TGTGCCAGCAGTGTTTTAGGCAGAGGGCAGCCCCAGCATTTT.

This clone was detected once. The chain uses TRBV29-1 and TRBJ1-1; D might be TRBD1 (5 bases). Looked up from germline, CDR1 is SQVTM and CDR2 is ANQGSEA. CDR3 length: 16 residues. V gave up 4 bases and J gave up 4 bases, with 22 bases separating them. DNA for the CDR3: TGCAGCGTTGGCCGCCCAGGGAGAGAAAGAGGCACTGAAGCTTTCTTT. It translates to CSVGRPGRERGTEAFF.

V usage is TRBV9 and J usage is TRBJ2-1; 7 nucleotides line up with TRBD2. The germline V gene encodes CDR1 SGDLS and CDR2 YYNGEE. CDR3 length equals 15 residues. Trimming at V came to 0 bases and at J to 7 bases, leaving 7 bases not matched to a gene. The CDR3 DNA follows: TGTGCCAGCAGCGTAGTGGCGGGAGCGGTTAATGAGCAGTTCTTC. Its protein product is CASSVVAGAVNEQFF.

This clone was seen once. V gene TRBV7-2 combines with J gene TRBJ2-4; the match to TRBD2 covers 8 bases. The germline gives CDR1 SGHTA, CDR2 FQGNSA. The J segment lost 4 bases and the V segment lost 1 base, leaving 3 bases of the junction unmatched. The CDR3 sequence is 15 residues long. CDR3: CASSLDASGKNIQYF. CDR3 nucleotide sequence: TGTGCCAGCAGCTTAGATGCTAGCGGGAAAAACATTCAGTACTTC.

To note about this clone: Other DNA sequences in the sample encode the same CDR3. This chain joins TRBV29-1 and TRBJ1-1; D not certain. The CDR3 has 13 residues. Germline V gene sequence: CDR1 SQVTM, CDR2 ANQGSEA. Trimming took off 1 base at V and 0 bases at J, with 6 bases between the two ends. The CDR3 loop is CSVEGRLNTEAFF. Written as DNA, the CDR3 is TGCAGCGTTGAAGGCAGATTGAACACTGAAGCTTTCTTT.

V is TRBV7-8 and J is TRBJ2-3, with 12 bases aligning to TRBD2. The CDR3 length is 15 residues. CDR1 SGHVS and CDR2 FQNEAQ come from the germline V gene. The J segment lost 4 bases and the V segment lost 5 bases, leaving 4 bases of the junction unmatched. The CDR3 sequence is CASSVLAGGSDTQYF. CDR3 bases: TGTGCCAGCAGCGTTCTAGCGGGAGGGTCAGATACGCAGTATTTT.

The CDR3 bases are TGTGCCAGCAGTTTACCCCCAACTAGCGGGACTTCCTACGAGCAGTACTTC. This codes for CASSLPPTSGTSYEQYF. This chain joins TRBV27 and TRBJ2-7; 10 bases align to TRBD2. Germline CDR1 MNHEY, CDR2 SMNVEV (reference sequence). V trimming: 2 bases; J trimming: 1 base; junction bases outside the gene matches: 8. This CDR3 region has 17 residues.

The DNA for the CDR3 is TGTGCCAGTAGTCAGAGCGGGACAGTAAATCAGCCCCAGCATTTT. Encoded protein: CASSQSGTVNQPQHF. The rearrangement links TRBV19 to TRBJ1-5; 7 nucleotides line up with TRBD1. V lost 5 bases, J lost 4 bases, and 8 bases stayed unmatched. Germline V lookup: CDR1 LNHDA, CDR2 SQIVND (reference sequence). CDR3 length: 15 residues.

Concerning this clone: Other DNA sequences in this sample translate to the same CDR3. The CDR3 protein is CASSVGQGNYGYTF. CDR3 in DNA: TGTGCCAGCAGCGTCGGACAGGGCAACTATGGCTACACCTTC. This sequence joins TRBV9 and TRBJ1-2, with 8 bases that match TRBD1. Germline assignment: CDR1 SGDLS and CDR2 YYNGEE. J was trimmed by 2 bases and V by 2 bases; bases with no gene match: 2. The CDR3 is 14 residues long.

V is TRBV29-1 and J is TRBJ2-1; D gene unclear. Trimming cost V 7 bases and J 0 bases, with 10 bases left between them. The CDR3 runs to 13 residues. The germline V gene has CDR1 SQVTM and CDR2 ANQGSEA. The chain's CDR3 is CSGAQSSYNEQFF. CDR3 DNA sequence: TGCAGCGGTGCGCAGAGCTCCTACAATGAGCAGTTCTTC.

J is TRBJ2-7 and V is TRBV7-9; D ambiguous. Germline V gene lookup returns CDR1 SEHNR and CDR2 FQNEAQ (reference sequence). Trimming took 5 bases from V and 5 from J, leaving 7 bases between them. The CDR3 runs 11 residues. The CDR3 loop reads CASSILNEQYF. In nucleotides, the CDR3 is TGTGCCAGCAGCATCCTAAACGAGCAGTACTTC.

The chain has TRBV30 and TRBJ1-2; D is uncertain. Trimming pared 5 bases from V and 3 bases from J, leaving 22 bases between. Germline V lookup: CDR1 GTSNPN, CDR2 SVGIG (reference sequence). The CDR3 covers 16 residues. The chain's CDR3 is CAWARDPLGSYYGYTF. DNA of the CDR3: TGTGCCTGGGCCCGAGATCCCCTAGGCTCGTACTATGGCTACACCTTC.

As to this clone: The identical CDR3 is also encoded by other nucleotide sequences in the sample. This rearrangement joins TRBV5-1 to TRBJ1-4, with D possibly TRBD1 on 6 matching bases. CDR1 SGHRS and CDR2 YFSETQ come from the germline V gene. With 0 bases removed from V and 8 bases from J, the gap between germline ends came to 14 bases. This CDR3 region has 15 residues. The CDR3 nucleotides read TGCGCCAGCAGCTTGGTGGGGGCGCGGGGCGAAAAACTGTTTTTT. This sequence encodes CASSLVGARGEKLFF. The full variable domain, with the rest looked up from reference TRBV5-1 and TRBJ1-4, is KAGVTQTPRYLIKTRGQQVTLSCSPISGHRSVSWYQQTPGQGLQFLFEYFSETQRNKGNFPGRFSGRQFSNSRSEMNVSTLELGDSALYLCASSLVGARGEKLFFGSGTQLSVL.

This chain uses TRBV2 with TRBJ1-5, with 8 bases fitting TRBD1. The junction had 1 base not matched to a gene; V was cut back by 5 bases and J by 7 bases. This CDR3 spans 12 amino acids. Germline CDR1 reads SNHLY; CDR2 reads FYNNEI. The CDR3 DNA sequence: TGTGCCAGCAGTAGACAGGGGCAGCCCCAGCATTTT. Residues: CASSRQGQPQHF. Supplemented by reference TRBV2 and TRBJ1-5, the full variable domain reads EPEVTQTPSHQVTQMGQEVILRCVPISNHLYFYWYRQILGQKVEFLVSFYNNEISEKSEIFDDQFSVERPDGSNFTLKIRSTKLEDSAMYFCASSRQGQPQHFGDGTRLSIL.

Only one count was recorded for this clone. The chain couples TRBV4-1 to TRBJ1-3; TRBD1 is a possible D gene (5 bases). Trimming stripped 4 bases from V and 1 base from J, with 20 bases between. This CDR3 is 18 amino acids long. Germline CDR1 and CDR2: MGHRA and YSYEKL. The CDR3 region has the DNA TGCGCCAGCAGCCTTCGGACTCAAGGGCAGGGTTCTGGAAACACCATATATTTT. Amino acid sequence: CASSLRTQGQGSGNTIYF.

The CDR3 reads CASSPESGRNGYTF. CDR3 in DNA: TGTGCCAGCTCACCAGAGTCAGGGAGGAATGGCTACACCTTC. The chain combines TRBV18 with TRBJ1-2, with D perhaps matching TRBD1 (5 bases). Trimming removed 2 bases at V and 6 bases at J, with 13 bases between. The CDR3 extends over 14 amino acids. The V gene's germline CDR1 is KGHSH and CDR2 LQKENI.

This clone appeared a single time. Distinct nucleotide sequences in the sample also encode this CDR3. The chain recombines TRBV5-1 with TRBJ1-4; TRBD1 matches at 8 bases. The V segment lost 0 bases and the J segment 7 bases; nucleotides outside the gene matches: 2. CDR3 length: 14 amino acids. From germline, CDR1 is SGHRS and CDR2 YFSETQ. The CDR3 nucleotides are TGCGCCAGCAGCTTGGGGGGACAGGTTGAAAAACTGTTTTTT. It encodes CASSLGGQVEKLFF.

Turning to this clone: The identical CDR3 is also encoded by other nucleotide sequences in the sample. This chain connects TRBV5-1 to TRBJ2-2, with unresolved D. The CDR3 length is 12 residues. The germline V and J ends were trimmed by 2 bases and 6 bases, with 5 bases remaining between them. Germline CDR1 SGHRS, CDR2 YFSETQ. CDR3 amino acids: CASSFGPGELFF. The DNA for the CDR3 is TGCGCCAGCAGCTTCGGGCCCGGGGAGCTGTTTTTT.

This chain joins TRBV5-6 and TRBJ1-5, with a weak D call TRBD1 (5 bases). Trimming shortened V by 1 base and J by 3 bases, and 8 bases separated the two germline ends. There are 14 residues in the CDR3. Germline V gives CDR1 SGHDT, CDR2 YYEEEE. CDR3 sequence: CASSLLTVNQPQHF. As DNA, the CDR3 is TGTGCCAGCAGCTTGTTGACAGTCAATCAGCCCCAGCATTTT.

The V gene is TRBV2, the J gene TRBJ2-3, with TRBD2 identical over 11 bases. J was trimmed by 4 bases and V by 9 bases; bases with no gene match: 9. The CDR3 is 15 amino acids. Per the germline V gene, CDR1 is SNHLY and CDR2 is FYNNEI. The DNA of the CDR3 is TGTGCCAGTTATACTAGCGGGAGATTTCCAGATACGCAGTATTTT. This sequence encodes CASYTSGRFPDTQYF.

The J gene is TRBJ1-4, the V gene TRBV19; TRBD1 is a possible D gene (5 bases). This CDR3 has 15 amino acids. Germline V CDR1 and CDR2: LNHDA, SQIVND (reference sequence). Trimming cost V 5 bases and J 4 bases, with 14 bases left between them. The CDR3 DNA reads TGTGCCAGTAGTCCCGACAGCTCAGATAATGAAAAACTGTTTTTT. It yields the protein CASSPDSSDNEKLFF.